One and the same sample provided the 3 T cell receptor beta chains below, sequenced in a study of T cell changes during pregnancy in multiple sclerosis (dated by TCRdb to the late 2010s). Receptors were amplified or captured by the immunoSEQ multiplex PCR assay. TCRdb provides this immuneACCESS table in a form limited to in-frame rearrangements. Some clones are lacking; in checked studies, under half of them reflect an unresolved V gene, and why the rest are absent is not known. This sample has some 60,000 clones in its table, and around nine tenths of those were observed once. The top ten clones comprise approximately 5% of the sample. Sequenced input: peripheral blood from another person, used as feeder cells. All receptors derive from a human donor whose cells served as feeder cells for cultures in a pregnancy study.

The chain recombines TRBV10-3 with TRBJ1-2; no clear D. Trimming removed 2 bases from V and 11 bases from J, with 12 bases in between. Germline V gene data show CDR1 as ENHRY and CDR2 as SYGVKD. The CDR3 loop spans 12 amino acids. The CDR3 is CAISEPGKGYTF. In DNA form, the CDR3 reads TGTGCCATCAGTGAGCCCGGGAAGGGATACACCTTC.

This chain links TRBV5-1 with TRBJ2-5; 10 nucleotides line up with TRBD1. The J call may not be correct, given that the DNA end is closer to TRBJ2-7. The germline V gene has CDR1 SGHRS and CDR2 YFSETQ. This CDR3 has 18 amino acids. The DNA for the CDR3 is TGCGCCAGCAGCCTATGGCGCCTGGGACAGGGGATACACTACGAGCAGTACTTC. Protein: CASSLWRLGQGIHYEQYF.

The chain links TRBV29-1 to TRBJ1-3; D may be TRBD1 (6 bases). Germline V gene data show CDR1 as SQVTM and CDR2 as ANQGSEA. V lost 2 bases to trimming and J lost 1 base, with 9 bases between them. The CDR3 covers 14 residues. The CDR3 loop reads CSVETRGSGNTIYF. CDR3 bases: TGCAGCGTTGAAACCAGGGGATCTGGAAACACCATATATTTT.